Shown below are 28 T cell receptor beta chains from a single sample sequenced in a study of tumour-infiltrating T cells in Burkitt lymphoma. Clones were sequenced by immunoSEQ multiplex PCR, and TCRdb holds only the in-frame ones, with some missing. Here the sample spans about 5,100 clones, 11% being singletons. The sample comprised tumor tissue. All receptors come from a human donor with diffuse large B-cell lymphoma.

This rearrangement joins TRBV19 to TRBJ1-1, with D perhaps TRBD1 (6 bases). V gave up 6 bases and J gave up 4 bases, with 9 bases separating them. The CDR3 has 12 amino acids. Germline-derived CDR1 and CDR2 are LNHDA and SQIVND (reference sequence). CDR3 sequence: CASSQGLTEAFF. CDR3 in DNA: TGTGCCAGTAGCCAGGGGCTCACTGAAGCTTTCTTT.

CDR3 loop: CASSLIGGPGSLGAFF. As DNA, the CDR3 is TGTGCCAGCAGTTTGATCGGTGGTCCGGGATCCTTGGGAGCTTTCTTT. V usage is TRBV27 and J usage is TRBJ1-1; D is uncertain. The V gene lost 3 bases and the J gene lost 10 bases, with 24 bases spanning the gap. There are 16 residues in the CDR3. Per germline, CDR1 MNHEY and CDR2 SMNVEV (reference sequence).

The genes are TRBV2 and TRBJ1-2; D gene unclear. The V end was cut by 5 bases, the J end by 8 bases, with 18 bases between. This CDR3 comprises 14 residues. Germline CDR1 reads SNHLY; CDR2 reads FYNNEI. The CDR3 here is CASSRSRSSGGYTF. In DNA, the CDR3 is TGTGCCAGCAGTAGGAGCAGATCCTCTGGAGGCTACACCTTC.

This clone was found once. The CDR3 spells CASSLPHSNTEAFF. The CDR3, as DNA: TGTGCCAGCAGTTTACCCCACTCGAACACTGAAGCTTTCTTT. This chain uses TRBV28 with TRBJ1-1; D call uncertain. With 2 bases removed from V and 1 base from J, the gap between germline ends came to 8 bases. Germline CDR1 MDHEN, CDR2 SYDVKM. This CDR3 is built from 14 residues. Filled out from reference TRBV28 and TRBJ1-1, the complete variable domain reads DVKVTQSSRYLVKRTGEKVFLECVQDMDHENMFWYRQDPGLGLRLIYFSYDVKMKEKGDIPEGYSVSREKKERFSLILESASTNQTSMYLCASSLPHSNTEAFFGQGTRLTVV.

This clone turned up a few times. V is TRBV6-5 and J is TRBJ2-7, with D unresolved. The CDR3 has 13 amino acids. Germline V gene data show CDR1 as MNHEY and CDR2 as SVGAGI. The V gene lost 2 bases and the J gene lost 1 base, with 6 bases spanning the gap. CDR3 residues: CASSYEVSYEQYF. In DNA form, the CDR3 reads TGTGCCAGCAGTTACGAGGTGTCCTACGAGCAGTACTTC.

This clone was recorded a few times. The V gene is TRBV6-5, the J gene TRBJ1-1; 7 positions match TRBD1. This CDR3 spans 14 amino acids. The ends lost 4 bases at V and 4 bases at J; junction bases unmatched: 6. Germline V lookup: CDR1 MNHEY, CDR2 SVGAGI. The CDR3 DNA sequence: TGTGCCAGCAGTTCCGCGCACAGGGGCACTGAAGCTTTCTTT. It translates to CASSSAHRGTEAFF.

The chain employs TRBV20-1 and TRBJ2-7; 7 bases match TRBD2. The CDR3 spans 11 residues. Germline lookup yields CDR1 DFQATT and CDR2 SNEGSKA (reference sequence). Unmatched junction bases numbered 0, after V lost 6 bases and J lost 1 base. The CDR3 loop is CSAGGSYEQYF. CDR3 in DNA: TGCAGTGCGGGAGGGTCCTACGAGCAGTACTTC.

This clone was observed a few times. The chain couples TRBV6-5 to TRBJ2-4; D gene uncertain. Looked up from germline, CDR1 is MNHEY and CDR2 is SVGAGI. The ends were cut back, 6 bases at V and 9 bases at J, with 9 bases in the middle. There are 11 residues in the CDR3. This CDR3 is CASSRLGIQYF. CDR3 DNA: TGTGCCAGCAGCCGACTGGGCATTCAGTACTTC.

The rearrangement uses TRBV7-9 and TRBJ1-1, with D hard to call. There are 12 residues in the CDR3. The V end was cut by 5 bases, the J end by 4 bases, with 8 bases between. Germline CDR1 reads SEHNR; CDR2 reads FQNEAQ (reference sequence). For the CDR3, the DNA is TGTGCCAGCAGCCCAGCGAGCACTGAAGCTTTCTTT. Its protein product is CASSPASTEAFF. Drawing the rest from reference TRBV7-9 and TRBJ1-1, the complete variable domain is DTGVSQNPRHKITKRGQNVTFRCDPISEHNRLYWYRQTLGQGPEFLTYFQNEAQLEKSRLLSDRFSAERPKGSFSTLEIQRTEQGDSAMYLCASSPASTEAFFGQGTRLTVV.

There are a few counts of this clone. This rearrangement joins TRBV7-2 to TRBJ1-2, with 11 bases fitting TRBD1. J gave up 3 bases and V 4 bases, and 4 bases lay outside the gene matches. Germline V gives CDR1 SGHTA, CDR2 FQGNSA. CDR3 size: 15 residues. Here the CDR3 DNA reads TGTGCCAGCAGCTGGACAGGGGGCGCTGACTATGGCTACACCTTC. It yields the protein CASSWTGGADYGYTF.

This clone was seen only a few times. V and J are TRBV4-2 and TRBJ1-4, with a weak D call TRBD1 (6 bases). The V gene lost 3 bases and the J gene lost 8 bases, with 16 bases spanning the gap. The germline CDR1 and CDR2 sequences are LGHNA and YNFKEQ. The CDR3 has 15 amino acids. In DNA form, the CDR3 reads TGTGCCAGCAGCCAGTCAGGGGAGAGTTACGAAAAACTGTTTTTT. Amino acid sequence: CASSQSGESYEKLFF.

The V call is TRBV5-1, the J call TRBJ2-5; D call uncertain. From germline, CDR1 is SGHRS and CDR2 YFSETQ. V was clipped by 0 bases and J by 1 base, with 10 bases between them. The CDR3 has 15 residues. The CDR3 nucleotides are TGCGCCAGCAGCTTGGAGACGGCCCTCCAAGAGACCCAGTACTTC. Translated: CASSLETALQETQYF.

This clone has more than one count but fewer than ten. The chain couples TRBV5-4 to TRBJ1-1; a possible D gene is TRBD1 (5 bases). The CDR3 consists of 15 residues. V was cut by 3 bases and J by 4 bases, with 16 bases left in between. Per the germline V gene, CDR1 is SGHNT and CDR2 is YYREEE (reference sequence). CDR3 in amino acids: CASSSLGAPRTEAFF. In DNA form, the CDR3 reads TGTGCCAGCAGCTCCCTAGGGGCCCCCCGCACTGAAGCTTTCTTT.

This clone appeared a few times. The gene calls are TRBV9 and TRBJ2-7, with 9 bases lining up with TRBD2. This CDR3 region has 15 residues. Germline CDR1 reads SGDLS; CDR2 reads YYNGEE. The V segment lost 0 bases and the J segment 4 bases; nucleotides outside the gene matches: 5. The CDR3, as DNA: TGTGCCAGCAGCGTAGGGCTAGCGGGGAAGTACGAGCAGTACTTC. Protein product: CASSVGLAGKYEQYF.

This clone has only a few counts. The chain employs TRBV6-5 and TRBJ1-3, with a tentative D call TRBD1 (5 bases). The germline CDR1 and CDR2 sequences are MNHEY and SVGAGI. V was trimmed by 2 bases and J by 0 bases, leaving 11 bases between them. The CDR3 loop spans 16 amino acids. CDR3 loop: CASSYGGDLSGNTIYF. The CDR3 DNA sequence: TGTGCCAGCAGTTACGGGGGGGACCTCTCTGGAAACACCATATATTTT.

This rearrangement joins TRBV5-1 to TRBJ2-3; D might be TRBD2 (5 bases). The CDR3 is made up of 15 amino acids. V was clipped by 2 bases and J by 2 bases, with 12 bases between them. Germline V lookup: CDR1 SGHRS, CDR2 YFSETQ. CDR3 DNA sequence: TGCGCCAGCAGCTTTCAGCTAGCTTCCACAGATACGCAGTATTTT. Translating it yields CASSFQLASTDTQYF.

The CDR3 DNA is TGTGCCACCAGCTCCCGGGACAGATATCAGCCCCAGCATTTT. This translates into CATSSRDRYQPQHF. The chain links TRBV15 to TRBJ1-5; TRBD1 aligns across 7 bases. CDR1 LNHNV and CDR2 YYDKDF come from the germline V gene (reference sequence). This CDR3 is 14 amino acids long. The V gene end was trimmed by 5 bases and the J gene end by 5 bases; junction bases not matched to a gene: 6.

This clone was detected only a few times. This chain uses TRBV19 with TRBJ1-1; no definite D call. V was cut by 4 bases and J by 7 bases, with 13 bases left in between. CDR3 length: 13 residues. CDR1 and CDR2 from the germline V gene are LNHDA and SQIVND (reference sequence). The CDR3 region is CASSTGVSYEAFF. CDR3 nucleotide sequence: TGTGCCAGTAGTACCGGGGTTAGTTATGAAGCTTTCTTT.

This clone was seen only a few times. The rearrangement joins TRBV6-6 to TRBJ2-5; TRBD2 matches at 10 bases. Unmatched junction bases numbered 4, after V lost 4 bases and J lost 5 bases. CDR3 size: 14 residues. From germline, CDR1 is MNHNY and CDR2 SVGAGI (reference sequence). The CDR3 reads CASSSTSGVETQYF. The CDR3 bases are TGTGCCAGCAGTTCCACTAGCGGGGTTGAGACCCAGTACTTC.

The chain has TRBV7-8 and TRBJ1-1, with a weak D call TRBD1 (5 bases). The CDR3 totals 17 residues. Trimming took off 1 base at V and 3 bases at J, with 18 bases between the two ends. The germline gives CDR1 SGHVS, CDR2 FQNEAQ. In nucleotides, the CDR3 is TGTGCCAGCAGCTTAGATGACAGTAGGACATTGGACACTGAAGCTTTCTTT. Encoded protein: CASSLDDSRTLDTEAFF.

This sequence joins TRBV5-1 and TRBJ1-2; 7 bases line up with TRBD1. The germline V gene encodes CDR1 SGHRS and CDR2 YFSETQ. This CDR3 has 14 residues. Unmatched junction bases numbered 8, after V lost 4 bases and J lost 5 bases. The CDR3 sequence: CASSNWDRPYGYTF. The DNA for the CDR3 is TGCGCCAGCAGCAACTGGGACAGACCTTATGGCTACACCTTC.

The CDR3 reads CASEGTGGGQPQHF. CDR3 nucleotide sequence: TGTGCCAGCGAAGGGACAGGGGGAGGGCAGCCCCAGCATTTT. The V and J genes are TRBV25-1 and TRBJ1-5, with 11 positions matching TRBD1. Germline V gene sequence: CDR1 MGHDK, CDR2 SYGVNS. This CDR3 contains 14 residues. V was pared by 8 bases and J by 7 bases, with 7 bases of the junction left unmatched.

The chain joins TRBV4-3 to TRBJ2-5; a possible D gene is TRBD2 (6 bases). Germline values: CDR1 LGHNA, CDR2 YSLEER. V was cut by 1 base and J by 7 bases, with 13 bases left in between. The CDR3 is 14 amino acids. Here the CDR3 DNA reads TGCGCCAGCAGCCAAGGAGCGGGCGGTGGGACCCAGTACTTC. Amino acids: CASSQGAGGGTQYF.

This sequence joins TRBV7-8 and TRBJ1-1; D is ambiguous. Germline V CDR1 and CDR2: SGHVS, FQNEAQ. The ends were cut back, 0 bases at V and 5 bases at J, with 16 bases in the middle. The CDR3 covers 16 residues. The CDR3 loop is CASSLAPAGFRTEAFF. The DNA of the CDR3 is TGTGCCAGCAGCTTAGCCCCAGCCGGGTTTAGGACTGAAGCTTTCTTT.

The chain joins TRBV18 to TRBJ1-3, with 7 nucleotides matching TRBD1. Germline V gene data show CDR1 as KGHSH and CDR2 as LQKENI. V shed 3 bases and J 4 bases; nucleotides not matched to a gene: 6. The CDR3 spans 15 residues. CDR3 loop: CASSPTGFVGNTIYF. Here the CDR3 DNA reads TGTGCCAGCTCACCGACAGGGTTTGTCGGAAACACCATATATTTT.

This clone has a handful of counts. This chain connects TRBV4-3 to TRBJ2-7; 8 bases are shared with TRBD1. This CDR3 region has 13 residues. Germline V gene sequence: CDR1 LGHNA, CDR2 YSLEER. J lost 6 bases, V lost 5 bases, and 6 bases had no gene match. Here the CDR3 reads CASSSRDRSEQYF. In DNA, the CDR3 is TGCGCCAGCAGCTCCCGGGACAGGAGCGAGCAGTACTTC.

The table lists this clone with a few counts. The chain recombines TRBV6-6 with TRBJ2-7; possibly TRBD2 for D (7 bases). The V end lost 2 bases, the J end lost 0 bases, and 8 bases lay between the germline ends. This CDR3 contains 14 residues. Germline V gene sequence: CDR1 MNHNY, CDR2 SVGAGI (reference sequence). Here the CDR3 reads CASSYAGASYEQYF. DNA for the CDR3: TGTGCCAGCAGTTACGCGGGGGCCTCCTACGAGCAGTACTTC.

J is TRBJ1-1 and V is TRBV6-1, with D tentatively TRBD1 (5 bases). The CDR3 is made up of 16 amino acids. Germline V gene lookup returns CDR1 MNHNS and CDR2 SASEGT. Trimming left V 4 bases short and J 0 bases short, with 15 bases between. CDR3: CASSAGPRTLNTEAFF. In nucleotides, the CDR3 is TGTGCCAGCAGTGCGGGCCCGAGGACATTGAACACTGAAGCTTTCTTT.